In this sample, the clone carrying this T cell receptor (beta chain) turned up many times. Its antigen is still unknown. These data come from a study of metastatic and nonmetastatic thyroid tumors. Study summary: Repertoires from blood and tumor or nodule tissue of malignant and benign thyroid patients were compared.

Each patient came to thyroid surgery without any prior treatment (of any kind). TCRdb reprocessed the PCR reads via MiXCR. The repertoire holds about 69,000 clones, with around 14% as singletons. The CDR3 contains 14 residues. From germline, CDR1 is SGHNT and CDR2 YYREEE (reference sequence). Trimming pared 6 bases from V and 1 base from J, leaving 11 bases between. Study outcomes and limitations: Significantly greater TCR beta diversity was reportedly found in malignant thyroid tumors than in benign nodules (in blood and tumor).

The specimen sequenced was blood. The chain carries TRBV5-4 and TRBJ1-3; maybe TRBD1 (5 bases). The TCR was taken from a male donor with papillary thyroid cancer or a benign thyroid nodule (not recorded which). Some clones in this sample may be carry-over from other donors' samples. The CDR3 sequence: CASTQGLSGNTIYF. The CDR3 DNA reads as TGTGCCAGCACCCAGGGTTTATCTGGAAACACCATATATTTT.